The text below deals with one T cell receptor beta chain. The source of the sample is a study of blood T cell repertoires in COVID-19. Whole-study context: The United States, Italy and Spain were the sources of the acute and convalescent COVID-19 samples. PBMCs, B-cell-depleted T cells, or T cells provided the cDNA or gDNA that made up the material.

The trim removed 2 bases at V and 7 bases at J, leaving 8 bases unmatched. Germline values: CDR1 KGHSH, CDR2 LQKENI. There are 15 residues in the CDR3. Authors' analysis steps: Estimated nucleated cell counts came from reference gene primer amplification. Profiling relied on immunoSEQ multiplex PCR, and the TCRdb table lists in-frame clones only, not all of them. D and trimming were read from the DNA, whereas the V and J calls and clone size are those reported in that table. The data contain 200,000 to 250,000 clones, around 83% of them singletons. V is TRBV18 and J is TRBJ2-1; 7 bases align to TRBD2. The sequence came from a woman aged 50 to 60 with acute or convalescent COVID-19. The specimen sequenced was peripheral blood. CDR3 residues: CASSPTASGANEQFF. CDR3 in DNA: TGTGCCAGCTCACCAACAGCGAGCGGGGCTAATGAGCAGTTCTTC.